This TCR beta chain was found in a study of a mutant IDH1 vaccine in newly diagnosed glioma. Study in general: Previous care, which was radiotherapy, temozolomide, or both, most often involved both.

Time point described: week 5, during vaccination. In every dose of vaccine, 300 ug of mutant IDH1 20-mer peptide was given alongside topical imiquimod. Comments on this clone: Its antigen remains unknown.

TCRdb keeps only in-frame clones here, not all; method: immunoSEQ multiplex PCR. The profile shows about 38,000 clones, around 78% of them singletons. This receptor was obtained from a man aged 35-49 years with glioma. Source: PBMCs, taken from a glioma patient whose treatment included an IDH1 peptide vaccine.

The CDR3 reads CASSERLAGSQYF. CDR3 coding DNA: TGCGCCAGCAGTGAGCGACTAGCAGGTTCGCAGTATTTT. The J gene is TRBJ2-3, the V gene TRBV10-1; 7 positions match TRBD2. This CDR3 is built from 13 residues. CDR1 and CDR2 (germline): WNHNN, SYGVQD (reference sequence). The V and J ends lost 2 bases and 10 bases, in that order; junction bases with no gene match: 6.